The rows below give T cell receptor beta chains drawn from one sample of a study of blood T cell repertoires in COVID-19. Only in-frame clones appear in the TCRdb table, and some are missing; sequencing was by immunoSEQ multiplex PCR. The table has roughly 180,000 clones, 84% seen once. Input material: peripheral blood. The source is a man aged 40-49 years who had recovered from COVID-19. CDR3s include the opening cysteine and the closing phenylalanine or tryptophan. Each record gives: V gene, clone size, D gene, J gene, CDR3 DNA, CDR3 protein. A D gene is named only where the DNA matches it firmly. Size is omitted from some rows. Given values are once, few, many or a class for expanded clones.

TRBV11-1	NA	NA	TRBJ2-7	TGTGCCAGCAGCCCGTACGGTTCGACCTACGAGCAGTACTTC	CASSPYGSTYEQYF
TRBV5-1	few	NA	TRBJ2-2	TGCGCCAGCAGCTACAGCACCGGGGAGCTGTTTTTT	CASSYSTGELFF
TRBV7-2	NA	NA	TRBJ2-3	TGTGCCAGCAGCTTATCACTGACAGATACGCAGTATTTT	CASSLSLTDTQYF
TRBV29-1	NA	NA	TRBJ2-1	TGCAGCGTTGAAGGAGGGGGTGAGCAGTTCTTC	CSVEGGGEQFF
TRBV11-2	NA	NA	TRBJ1-3	TGTGCCAGCAGTCTCTACCGGAGCTCTGGAAACACCATATATTTT	CASSLYRSSGNTIYF
TRBV7-9	NA	TRBD1	TRBJ2-5	TGTGCCAGCAGCTCGATTTGGGACAGACAAGAGACCCAGTACTTC	CASSSIWDRQETQYF
TRBV27	NA	TRBD2	TRBJ2-1	TGTGCCAGCAGTTTGCCACTAGCGGGAGGTTACAATGAGCAGTTCTTC	CASSLPLAGGYNEQFF
TRBV18	NA	NA	TRBJ1-5	TGTGCCAGCTCACCACGACAGGAGCCCTCCGATAGCAATCAGCCCCAGCATTTT	CASSPRQEPSDSNQPQHF
TRBV19	NA	NA	TRBJ1-4	TGTGCCAGTAGTCCAGACAGGATGGATGAAAAACTGTTTTTT	CASSPDRMDEKLFF
TRBV5-1	once	NA	TRBJ2-3	TGCGCCAGCATGGCCGGGACAGATACGCAGTATTTT	CASMAGTDTQYF
TRBV19	NA	NA	TRBJ1-6	TGTGCCAGTAGTAAGGTCCAGGGAAGAAGCTCCTATAATTCACCCCTCCACTTT	CASSKVQGRSSYNSPLHF
TRBV6-4	few	TRBD1	TRBJ1-4	TGTGCCAGCAGCAAAAGGACAGGAGGGGGTGAAAAACTGTTTTTT	CASSKRTGGGEKLFF
TRBV27	NA	TRBD1	TRBJ2-1	TGTGCCAGCAGTTTAGGGACAGGGGAGTTCTTC	CASSLGTGEFF
TRBV28	NA	NA	TRBJ2-7	TGTGCCAGCAGTCCCGTGGGTAGCGGCTCCTACGAGCAGTACTTC	CASSPVGSGSYEQYF
TRBV2	NA	TRBD1	TRBJ2-5	TGTGCCAGCAGCCCCGGGACAGGGGAGACCCAGTACTTC	CASSPGTGETQYF
TRBV6-5	few	TRBD1	TRBJ1-6	TGTGCCAGCAGTTACCGGGACAGCTCCTATAATTCACCCCTCCACTTT	CASSYRDSSYNSPLHF
TRBV5-5	NA	TRBD1	TRBJ1-2	TGTGCCAGCAGCACCCGGGACAGGGGGCATGGCTACACCTTC	CASSTRDRGHGYTF
TRBV30	NA	NA	TRBJ1-1	TGTGCCTGGAGTGTTGAGAGGAACACTGAAGCTTTCTTT	CAWSVERNTEAFF
TRBV30	NA	TRBD1	TRBJ1-5	TGTGCCTGGAGTTTCAGGGGGCACAATCAGCCCCAGCATTTT	CAWSFRGHNQPQHF
TRBV20-1	NA	NA	TRBJ2-7	TGCAGTGCTACTGGCTCGTTCGAGCAGTACTTC	CSATGSFEQYF
TRBV7-6	NA	NA	TRBJ1-1	TGTGCCAGCAGCTTAGACAGGGACACTGAAGCTTTCTTT	CASSLDRDTEAFF
TRBV4-1	NA	TRBD1	TRBJ1-5	TGCGCCAGCAGTCAGACGGGACAGAGAAATCAGCCCCAGCATTTT	CASSQTGQRNQPQHF
TRBV2	NA	NA	TRBJ2-1	TGTGCCAGCAGTCAAACTCCGGGAGTCGAGCAGTTCTTC	CASSQTPGVEQFF
TRBV7-9	few	TRBD1	TRBJ1-2	TGTGCCAGCAGTCCGACAGGGTCGGGCTATGGCTACACCTTC	CASSPTGSGYGYTF
TRBV15	NA	TRBD1	TRBJ1-2	TGTGCCACCAGCAGCGCAGGGGGTAACTATGGCTACACCTTC	CATSSAGGNYGYTF
TRBV27	NA	TRBD2	TRBJ2-1	TGTGCCAGCAGTCCCCTAGCGGGACCATCCTACAATGAGCAGTTCTTC	CASSPLAGPSYNEQFF
TRBV7-2	NA	TRBD2	TRBJ2-3	TGTGCCAGCAGCTTAGTAAGACTAGCGGGGCTCACAGATACGCAGTATTTT	CASSLVRLAGLTDTQYF
TRBV2	NA	TRBD1	TRBJ2-1	TGTGCCAGCACTCTGGGACAGGGGGATGAGCAGTTCTTC	CASTLGQGDEQFF
TRBV6-5	NA	NA	TRBJ1-2	TGTGCCACGCGCGGGGGCTATGGCTACACCTTC	CATRGGYGYTF
TRBV5-4	once	TRBD1	TRBJ1-6	TGTGCCAGCGGAGACAGGGGCGGTTCACCCCTCCACTTT	CASGDRGGSPLHF
TRBV5-1	NA	NA	TRBJ2-7	TGCGCCAGCAGCTTGAGTAGCGGGACAGTGTCCTACGAGCAGTACTTC	CASSLSSGTVSYEQYF
TRBV7-8	NA	TRBD1	TRBJ1-5	TGTGCCAGCAGCTGGGACAGGAATAGCAATCAGCCCCAGCATTTT	CASSWDRNSNQPQHF
TRBV2	NA	NA	TRBJ2-7	TGTGCCAGCAGTGCACAGGCTCTGTCCTACGAGCAGTACTTC	CASSAQALSYEQYF
TRBV2	few	NA	TRBJ1-6	TGTGCCAGCAAGTCCCGGGTGGATTCACCCCTCCACTTT	CASKSRVDSPLHF
TRBV28	NA	NA	TRBJ1-2	TGTGCCAGCAGTTTACAGGGTTATGGCTACACCTTC	CASSLQGYGYTF
TRBV4-1	NA	TRBD1	TRBJ1-6	TGCGCCAGCAGCCAGCCTGGACAGGGATATTCACCCCTCCACTTT	CASSQPGQGYSPLHF